These 29 T cell receptor beta chains were all obtained from the same sample, sequenced in a study of T cell responses to AZD1222 COVID-19 vaccine. Only in-frame clones appear in the TCRdb table, and some are missing; sequencing was by immunoSEQ multiplex PCR. The sample shows fewer than 110,000 clones, about 90% of them seen only once. The sample here was peripheral blood, taken on day 0 of AZD1222 vaccination. The receptors come from an adult in good health.

The V and J genes are TRBV27 and TRBJ1-6; 11 bases map to TRBD1. The CDR3 loop spans 15 amino acids. Germline CDR1 MNHEY, CDR2 SMNVEV (reference sequence). V dropped 6 bases and J dropped 10; count of bases not matched to a gene: 8. In DNA form, the CDR3 reads TGTGCCAGCAGGGTTCCCGGGACAGGGGGATCACCCCTCCACTTT. Translated: CASRVPGTGGSPLHF.

CDR3 loop: CASSHRGRGTDTQYF. CDR3 sequence (DNA): TGTGCCAGCAGTCACAGGGGGCGGGGCACAGATACGCAGTATTTT. This sequence joins TRBV6-5 and TRBJ2-3; TRBD1 matches 9 bases. The germline V gene has CDR1 MNHEY and CDR2 SVGAGI. The ends lost 5 bases at V and 1 base at J; junction bases unmatched: 4. The CDR3 has 15 amino acids.

This chain uses TRBV14 with TRBJ2-1, with a tentative D call TRBD2 (5 bases). The CDR3 length is 17 residues. The V gene's germline CDR1 is SGHDN and CDR2 FVKESK. The V end lost 4 bases, the J end lost 0 bases, and 16 bases lay between the germline ends. The DNA of the CDR3 is TGTGCCAGCAGCCCAGCCGGGTGGAGGAGCTCCTACAATGAGCAGTTCTTC. This encodes CASSPAGWRSSYNEQFF.

The V call is TRBV29-1, the J call TRBJ1-1; D unresolved. The V gene lost 4 bases and the J gene lost 3 bases, with 12 bases spanning the gap. This CDR3 region has 13 residues. Germline values: CDR1 SQVTM, CDR2 ANQGSEA. The CDR3 sequence is CSVGVVGDTEAFF. The CDR3 DNA is TGCAGCGTTGGTGTTGTGGGCGACACTGAAGCTTTCTTT. The whole variable domain, filled in from reference TRBV29-1 and TRBJ1-1, reads SAVISQKPSRDICQRGTSLTIQCQVDSQVTMMFWYRQQPGQSLTLIATANQGSEATYESGFVIDKFPISRPNLTFSTLTVSNMSPEDSSIYLCSVGVVGDTEAFFGQGTRLTVV.

V gene TRBV11-2 combines with J gene TRBJ2-2; 9 nucleotides align to TRBD1. From germline, CDR1 is SGHAT and CDR2 FQNNGV. J was trimmed by 6 bases and V by 2 bases; bases with no gene match: 4. This CDR3 is 15 amino acids long. Written as DNA, the CDR3 is TGTGCCAGCAGCTTACGTACAGGGGGCGCCGGGGAGCTGTTTTTT. Amino acid sequence: CASSLRTGGAGELFF.

CDR3 loop: CASSQVAGAREQYF. In DNA, the CDR3 is TGTGCCAGCAGCCAAGTGGCGGGTGCCCGAGAGCAGTACTTC. The chain carries TRBV3-1 (or the pseudogene TRBV3-2) and TRBJ2-7; weak D call: TRBD2 (5 bases). There are 14 residues in the CDR3. Germline values: CDR1 LGHDT, CDR2 YNNKEL (reference sequence). Trimming pared 1 base from V and 7 bases from J, leaving 14 bases between.

The V call is TRBV5-6, the J call TRBJ1-6; D is unclear. The germline V gene has CDR1 SGHDT and CDR2 YYEEEE. This CDR3 contains 15 residues. Trimming shortened V by 0 bases and J by 3 bases, and 7 bases separated the two germline ends. CDR3: CASSLEQVYNSPLHF. As DNA, the CDR3 is TGTGCCAGCAGCTTGGAGCAGGTCTATAATTCACCCCTCCACTTT. Complete variable domain (other parts from reference TRBV5-6 and TRBJ1-6): DAGVTQSPTHLIKTRGQQVTLRCSPKSGHDTVSWYQQALGQGPQFIFQYYEEEERQRGNFPDRFSGHQFPNYSSELNVNALLLGDSALYLCASSLEQVYNSPLHFGNGTRLTVT.

The V call is TRBV5-5, the J call TRBJ2-7, with a possible D match to TRBD1 (5 bases). This CDR3 has 12 amino acids. Trimming shortened V by 5 bases and J by 2 bases, and 8 bases separated the two germline ends. CDR1 and CDR2 from the germline V gene are SGHKS and YYEKEE (reference sequence). DNA for the CDR3: TGTGCCAGCAGTCCGACAGCCTACGAGCAGTACTTC. This codes for CASSPTAYEQYF. The complete variable domain, with remaining parts taken from reference TRBV5-5 and TRBJ2-7, reads DAGVTQSPTHLIKTRGQQVTLRCSPISGHKSVSWYQQVLGQGPQFIFQYYEKEERGRGNFPDRFSARQFPNYSSELNVNALLLGDSALYLCASSPTAYEQYFGPGTRLTVT.

The chain carries TRBV6-5 and TRBJ1-2; D gene uncertain. Per the germline V gene, CDR1 is MNHEY and CDR2 is SVGAGI. Trimming took off 0 bases at V and 5 bases at J, with 13 bases between the two ends. This CDR3 region has 15 residues. For the CDR3, the DNA is TGTGCCAGCAGTTACTCGATTAGCGTGTTATATGGCTACACCTTC. Protein product: CASSYSISVLYGYTF.

Worth noting for this clone: A read error may produce the germline difference seen at one junction end. The chain joins TRBV2 to TRBJ2-1; tentative D call: TRBD2 (5 bases). This CDR3 region has 12 residues. Germline CDR1 is SNHLY and CDR2 is FYNNEI. In DNA form, the CDR3 reads TGTGCCAGCAGTGAGGAGGTCGGACTGTCGCTCTTC. As protein: CASSEEVGLSLF.

V and J are TRBV11-1 and TRBJ1-5; D unclear. The germline gives CDR1 SGHAT, CDR2 FQDESV (reference sequence). Trimming stripped 3 bases from V and 4 bases from J, with 4 bases between. The CDR3 runs to 12 residues. Here the CDR3 DNA reads TGTGCCAGCAGCTTCCCAAATCAGCCCCAGCATTTT. The encoded protein is CASSFPNQPQHF.

Note on this clone: At one end, the junction sequence differs from germline, possibly due to a read error. This rearrangement joins TRBV5-1 to TRBJ2-2, with D tentatively TRBD1 (5 bases). Germline CDR1 is SGHRS and CDR2 is YFSETQ. The CDR3 runs to 13 residues. As DNA, the CDR3 is TGCGCCAGCAGCTCCCAGCAGGGAAGGGAACTGTTTTTT. Translated: CASSSQQGRELFF.

CDR3 DNA sequence: TGTGCCAGCAGCTTGGCCGGGGGCCTAATGAACACTGAAGCTTTCTTT. This translates into CASSLAGGLMNTEAFF. This chain joins TRBV7-9 and TRBJ1-1; the D gene is possibly TRBD1 (6 bases). V dropped 3 bases and J dropped 0 bases, with 14 bases sitting between them. The germline V gene encodes CDR1 SEHNR and CDR2 FQNEAQ (reference sequence). This CDR3 has 16 amino acids.

The count of this clone is one. The rearrangement joins TRBV27 to TRBJ1-5; D is perhaps TRBD1 (5 bases). The CDR3 extends over 14 amino acids. Germline CDR1 reads MNHEY; CDR2 reads SMNVEV (reference sequence). Trimming cost V 6 bases and J 4 bases, with 13 bases left between them. As DNA, the CDR3 is TGTGCCAGCAGAATAGGTACAGGAAATCAGCCCCAGCATTTT. This gives the protein CASRIGTGNQPQHF.

This clone was detected only a few times. CDR3 in amino acids: CASSLPSDSEQFF. The CDR3 DNA follows: TGTGCCAGCAGCCTCCCCTCAGACAGTGAGCAGTTCTTC. The genes are TRBV7-3 and TRBJ2-1; TRBD1 is a possible D gene (5 bases). CDR1 SGHTA and CDR2 FQGTGA come from the germline V gene. The V gene lost 5 bases and the J gene lost 9 bases, with 14 bases spanning the gap. The CDR3 covers 13 residues.

The rearrangement links TRBV11-2 to TRBJ2-3; 8 nucleotides line up with TRBD2. The length of the CDR3 is 16 residues. Germline loops: CDR1 SGHAT, CDR2 FQNNGV. The trim removed 1 base at V and 2 bases at J, leaving 5 bases unmatched. The CDR3 nucleotides read TGTGCCAGCAGCTTAGTTGTTAGCGGGAACACAGATACGCAGTATTTT. Translation: CASSLVVSGNTDTQYF. Looking up the rest from reference TRBV11-2 and TRBJ2-3 gives the full variable domain: EAGVAQSPRYKIIEKRQSVAFWCNPISGHATLYWYQQILGQGPKLLIQFQNNGVVDDSQLPKDRFSAERLKGVDSTLKIQPAKLEDSAVYLCASSLVVSGNTDTQYFGPGTRLTVL.

This sequence joins TRBV7-3 and TRBJ1-1; tentatively, D is TRBD1 (6 bases). In germline, CDR1 is SGHTA, CDR2 FQGTGA. The CDR3 runs to 13 residues. Trimming removed 4 bases from V and 3 bases from J, with 9 bases in between. CDR3 region: CASSSQGHTEAFF. CDR3 bases: TGTGCCAGCAGCTCACAGGGTCACACTGAAGCTTTCTTT.

The V and J genes are TRBV9 and TRBJ1-1; D is possibly TRBD1 (6 bases). Germline-derived CDR1 and CDR2 are SGDLS and YYNGEE. The CDR3 totals 17 residues. V gave up 3 bases and J gave up 3 bases, with 21 bases separating them. CDR3 sequence (DNA): TGTGCCAGCAGCGATCTGTGGGGGCGGCTAGGGGACACTGAAGCTTTCTTT. This sequence encodes CASSDLWGRLGDTEAFF.

This chain links TRBV3-1 (or the pseudogene TRBV3-2) with TRBJ1-4, with 8 bases matching TRBD1. V shed 5 bases and J 8 bases; nucleotides not matched to a gene: 10. This CDR3 has 15 residues. The germline gives CDR1 LGHDT, CDR2 YNNKEL (reference sequence). The CDR3 reads CASSYGTGSGEKLFF. Written as DNA, the CDR3 is TGTGCCAGCAGCTACGGGACAGGTAGTGGAGAAAAACTGTTTTTT.

The chain joins TRBV5-5 to TRBJ2-7; 9 bases are a match to TRBD2. The V gene end was trimmed by 2 bases and the J gene end by 3 bases; junction bases not matched to a gene: 6. This CDR3 spans 15 amino acids. Germline-derived CDR1 and CDR2 are SGHKS and YYEKEE (reference sequence). Written as DNA, the CDR3 is TGTGCCAGCAGCTTCGGACTAGCGAGCCTCTACGAGCAGTACTTC. It translates to CASSFGLASLYEQYF.

This rearrangement joins TRBV4-2 to TRBJ1-5; no reliable D call. Trimming took off 0 bases at V and 6 bases at J, with 12 bases between the two ends. Germline V gene data show CDR1 as LGHNA and CDR2 as YNFKEQ. This CDR3 comprises 15 residues. CDR3 residues: CASSQEWQDGQPQHF. The CDR3 bases are TGTGCCAGCAGCCAAGAGTGGCAGGACGGTCAGCCCCAGCATTTT.

The J gene is TRBJ2-1, the V gene TRBV4-1, with 8 positions matching TRBD1. V gave up 5 bases and J gave up 3 bases; unmatched junction bases: 9. Germline-derived CDR1 and CDR2 are MGHRA and YSYEKL. The CDR3 extends over 16 amino acids. CDR3 loop: CASSYGQGSIYNEQFF. CDR3 DNA sequence: TGCGCCAGCAGCTACGGACAGGGTTCGATCTACAATGAGCAGTTCTTC.

This clone was observed a single time. V usage is TRBV12-3 or TRBV12-4 and J usage is TRBJ1-2; maybe TRBD1 (5 bases). V was clipped by 6 bases and J by 6 bases, with 14 bases between them. The CDR3 is 13 amino acids. The DNA of the CDR3 is TGTGCCAGCAGGGGGAGCATGGACAATGGCTACACCTTC. This codes for CASRGSMDNGYTF.

This chain joins TRBV6-1 and TRBJ1-2, with TRBD1 as a possible D gene (6 bases). There are 15 residues in the CDR3. V was cut by 2 bases and J by 1 base, with 11 bases left in between. Germline values: CDR1 MNHNS, CDR2 SASEGT. The DNA of the CDR3 is TGTGCCAGCAGTGAATTTCACAGGGTTAACTATGGCTACACCTTC. Amino acid sequence: CASSEFHRVNYGYTF.

The gene calls are TRBV14 and TRBJ2-7; D gene ambiguous. Trimming took off 4 bases at V and 3 bases at J, with 13 bases between the two ends. This CDR3 is built from 14 residues. Germline CDR1 SGHDN, CDR2 FVKESK. The CDR3 reads CASSPLGASYEQYF. CDR3 nucleotide sequence: TGTGCCAGCAGCCCGCTGGGTGCGAGCTACGAGCAGTACTTC.

This clone came up once. This chain uses TRBV4-1 with TRBJ2-2; D gene uncertain. CDR1 and CDR2 from the germline V gene are MGHRA and YSYEKL. This CDR3 comprises 14 residues. Trimming removed 0 bases from V and 7 bases from J, with 9 bases in between. The DNA for the CDR3 is TGCGCCAGCAGCCAAGATCTGGGTGTCGGGGAGCTGTTTTTT. As protein: CASSQDLGVGELFF.

The gene calls are TRBV27 and TRBJ1-2; D is perhaps TRBD1 (6 bases). V lost 2 bases, J lost 5 bases, and 24 bases lay in between. CDR1 and CDR2 (germline): MNHEY, SMNVEV (reference sequence). The length of the CDR3 is 18 residues. The CDR3 DNA reads TGTGCCAGCAGTTTAAGGGGGGTGGACAGTACCCCGAGATATGGCTACACCTTC. This encodes CASSLRGVDSTPRYGYTF.

This chain links TRBV7-9 with TRBJ1-5; D is possibly TRBD1 (5 bases). In germline, CDR1 is SEHNR, CDR2 FQNEAQ (reference sequence). V dropped 5 bases and J dropped 4 bases, with 15 bases sitting between them. The CDR3 is 15 residues long. The CDR3 DNA reads as TGTGCCAGCAGCCCCTGGGGAGGGGTGAATCAGCCCCAGCATTTT. This gives the protein CASSPWGGVNQPQHF.

The chain carries TRBV19 and TRBJ2-3; D gene uncertain. V was pared by 7 bases and J by 6 bases, with 23 bases between. CDR3 size: 16 residues. Germline-derived CDR1 and CDR2 are LNHDA and SQIVND (reference sequence). DNA for the CDR3: TGTGCCAGTAAGTCGATCCGGGCCAACGACCCTGATACGCAGTATTTT. Residues: CASKSIRANDPDTQYF.